The source of this T cell receptor (beta chain) is a study of T-cell memory formation after mild COVID-19. Study context: Clustering of TCRs was largely donor specific.

As for this clonotype: Its specificity is not known.

The V end lost 2 bases, the J end lost 0 bases, and 8 bases lay between the germline ends. The CDR3 runs 15 residues. Study findings and constraints: CD4+ contracting clones lay mainly in CM and EM, CD8+ ones in EMRA. Some clones that responded were present in memory (sampled pre-infection), which suggests cross-reactive memory joined.

After 5'RACE with constant-segment primers, TCR alpha and TCR beta cDNA libraries carrying sample barcodes and UMIs were obtained. One entry per CDR3 protein results from TCRdb running MiXCR on the 5' RACE reads. The sample contains roughly 80,000 distinct CDR3 sequences, about 15% of which appear only once. The chain is built from TRBV12-3 or TRBV12-4 and TRBJ1-5, with no clear D. The clonotype originates from an adult woman who had mild COVID-19 (a few samples of this study predate the infection). Cell type and time point are not known. Specimen: PBMCs or a T cell subset sorted from them (not recorded which). CDR3: CASSLKGYSNQPQHF. The CDR3 nucleotides are TGTGCCAGCAGTTTAAAAGGGTATAGCAATCAGCCCCAGCATTTT.